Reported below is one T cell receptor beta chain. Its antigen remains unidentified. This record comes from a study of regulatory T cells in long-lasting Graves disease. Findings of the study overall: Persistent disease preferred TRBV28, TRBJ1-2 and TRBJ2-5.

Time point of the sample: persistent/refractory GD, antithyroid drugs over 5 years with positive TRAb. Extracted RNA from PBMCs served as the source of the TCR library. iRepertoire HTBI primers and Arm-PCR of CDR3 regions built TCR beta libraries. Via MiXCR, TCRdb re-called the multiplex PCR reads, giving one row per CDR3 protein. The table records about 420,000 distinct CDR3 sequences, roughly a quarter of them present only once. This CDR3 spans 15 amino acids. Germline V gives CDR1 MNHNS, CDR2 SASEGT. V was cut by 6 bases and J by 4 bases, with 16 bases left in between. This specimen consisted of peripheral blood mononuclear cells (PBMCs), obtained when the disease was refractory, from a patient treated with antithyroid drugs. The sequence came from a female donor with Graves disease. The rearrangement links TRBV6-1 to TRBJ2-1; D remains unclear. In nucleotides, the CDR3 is TGTGCCAGCAGCCCTCAACATCAAGGATACAATGAGCAGTTCTTC. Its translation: CASSPQHQGYNEQFF.